This T cell receptor beta chain emerged from a study of prognosis after radiotherapy for stage I lung cancer. On the study more broadly: Medically, all non-small cell lung cancer patients were deemed inoperable. The 13 male and about six female patients were aged about 53 to 95, median around 74 years.

CDR1 is DFQATT and CDR2 is SNEGSKA in the germline V gene (reference sequence). Trimming cost V 5 bases and J 7 bases, with 21 bases left between them. CDR3 length equals 14 residues. Study-level points and caveats: Patients with metastases reportedly showed TRBV and TRBJ gene usage that differed from patients without metastases.

Two-round multiplex PCR on genomic DNA was the method by which TCR beta CDR3 was amplified. Every TRBV and TRBJ gene had its own specific primer in first-round PCR. Second-round PCR employed universal primers. Via MiXCR, TCRdb re-called the multiplex PCR reads, giving one row per CDR3 protein. The profile shows around 56,000 distinct CDR3 sequences, roughly 29% of them singletons. At least ten counts were recorded for this clonotype. Its antigen is currently unknown. The sequence came from a donor of 50 years or more with non-small cell lung cancer. The genes are TRBV20-1 and TRBJ2-7; D may be TRBD2 (6 bases). Material: PBMCs, obtained before or after stereotactic body radiation therapy (not recorded which). CDR3 nucleotides: TGCAGTGCTGCTGGGGGGAGGTCCTGGGGAGAGCAGTACTTC. It codes for CSAAGGRSWGEQYF.